This TCR beta chain was profiled in a study of blood T cell repertoires in COVID-19. Assay used: immunoSEQ multiplex PCR; TCRdb lists only in-frame clones, some missing. The table shows 70,000 or so clones, with less than 90% occurring only once. CDR1 and CDR2 (germline): SGDLS, YYNGEE. V dropped 4 bases and J dropped 3; count of bases not matched to a gene: 8. This CDR3 is built from 16 residues. The chain recombines TRBV9 with TRBJ2-3, with 10 bases that match TRBD2. The sequence was obtained from a man at least 80 years old with acute or convalescent COVID-19. The sequenced material came from peripheral blood. In DNA form, the CDR3 reads TGTGCCAGCAGCCCCCGTAGACTAGCGGGTACAGATACGCAGTATTTT. Protein product: CASSPRRLAGTDTQYF.